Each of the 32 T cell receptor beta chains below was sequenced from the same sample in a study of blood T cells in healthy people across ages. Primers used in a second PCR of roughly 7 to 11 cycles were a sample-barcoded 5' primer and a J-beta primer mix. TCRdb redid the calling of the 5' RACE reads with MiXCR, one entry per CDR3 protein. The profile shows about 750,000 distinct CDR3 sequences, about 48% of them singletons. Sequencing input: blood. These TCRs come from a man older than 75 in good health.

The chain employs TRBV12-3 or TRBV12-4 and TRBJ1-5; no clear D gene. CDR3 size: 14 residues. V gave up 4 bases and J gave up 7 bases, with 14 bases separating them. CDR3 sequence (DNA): TGTGCCAGCAGTTCAACCATCCCGGGGCAGCCCCAGCATTTT. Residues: CASSSTIPGQPQHF.

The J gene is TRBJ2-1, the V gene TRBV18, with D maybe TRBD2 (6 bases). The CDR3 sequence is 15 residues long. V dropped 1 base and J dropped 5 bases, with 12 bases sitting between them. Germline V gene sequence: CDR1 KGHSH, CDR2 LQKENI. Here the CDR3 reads CASSPRRVGDNEQFF. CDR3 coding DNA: TGTGCCAGCTCACCACGGAGGGTAGGAGACAATGAGCAGTTCTTC.

The DNA of the CDR3 is TGTGCCAGCAGTCCTCCCCGGGACAGGGGGCTTGAGCAGTACTTC. Translated: CASSPPRDRGLEQYF. The chain employs TRBV27 and TRBJ2-7, with TRBD1 identical over 12 bases. This CDR3 has 15 residues. Per the germline V gene, CDR1 is MNHEY and CDR2 is SMNVEV (reference sequence). The V gene end was trimmed by 5 bases and the J gene end by 7 bases; junction bases not matched to a gene: 9.

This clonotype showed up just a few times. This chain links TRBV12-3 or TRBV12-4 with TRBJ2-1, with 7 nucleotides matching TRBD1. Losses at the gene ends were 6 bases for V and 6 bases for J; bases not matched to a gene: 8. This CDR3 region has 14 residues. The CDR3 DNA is TGTGCCAGCAGACGGGACAGACGGGGCAATGAGCAGTTCTTC. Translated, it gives CASRRDRRGNEQFF.

CDR3 in amino acids: CSATRLVNTGELFF. In nucleotides, the CDR3 is TGCAGTGCTACCCGACTAGTGAACACCGGGGAGCTGTTTTTT. This chain uses TRBV20-1 with TRBJ2-2; maybe TRBD2 (6 bases). This CDR3 is 14 amino acids long. Trimming took 4 bases from V and 1 from J, leaving 10 bases between them. CDR1 is DFQATT, CDR2 SNEGSKA, per germline (reference sequence).

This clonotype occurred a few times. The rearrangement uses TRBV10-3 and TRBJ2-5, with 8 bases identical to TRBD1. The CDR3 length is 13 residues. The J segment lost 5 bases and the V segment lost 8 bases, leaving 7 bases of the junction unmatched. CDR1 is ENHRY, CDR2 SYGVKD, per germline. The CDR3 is CAIAQGAGETQYF. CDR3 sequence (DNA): TGTGCCATCGCCCAGGGGGCGGGGGAGACCCAGTACTTC.

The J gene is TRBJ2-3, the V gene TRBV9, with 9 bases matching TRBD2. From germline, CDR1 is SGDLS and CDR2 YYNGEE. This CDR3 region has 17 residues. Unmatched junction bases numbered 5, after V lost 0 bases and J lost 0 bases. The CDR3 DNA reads TGTGCCAGCAGCGTAGGGGCTAGCGGGGCTAGCACAGATACGCAGTATTTT. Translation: CASSVGASGASTDTQYF.

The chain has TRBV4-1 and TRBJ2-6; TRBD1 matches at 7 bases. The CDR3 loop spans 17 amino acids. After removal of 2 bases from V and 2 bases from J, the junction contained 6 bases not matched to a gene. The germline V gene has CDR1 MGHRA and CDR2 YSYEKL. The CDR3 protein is CASSQPGRGTGANVLTF. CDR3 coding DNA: TGCGCCAGCAGCCAACCTGGCAGGGGGACTGGGGCCAACGTCCTGACTTTC.

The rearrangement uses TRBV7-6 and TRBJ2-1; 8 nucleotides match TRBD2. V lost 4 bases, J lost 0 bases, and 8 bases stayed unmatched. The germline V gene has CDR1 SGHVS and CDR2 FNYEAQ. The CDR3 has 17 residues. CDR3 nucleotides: TGTGCCAGCAGCTCTCTTCAGCGGGGGAGCTCCTACAATGAGCAGTTCTTC. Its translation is CASSSLQRGSSYNEQFF.

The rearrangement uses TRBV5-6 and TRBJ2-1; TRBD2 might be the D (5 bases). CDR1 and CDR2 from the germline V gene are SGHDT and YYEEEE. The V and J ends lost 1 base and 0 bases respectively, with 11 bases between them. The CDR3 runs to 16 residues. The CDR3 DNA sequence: TGTGCCAGCAGCTTGTTCGGGAAAAGCTCCTACAATGAGCAGTTCTTC. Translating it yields CASSLFGKSSYNEQFF.

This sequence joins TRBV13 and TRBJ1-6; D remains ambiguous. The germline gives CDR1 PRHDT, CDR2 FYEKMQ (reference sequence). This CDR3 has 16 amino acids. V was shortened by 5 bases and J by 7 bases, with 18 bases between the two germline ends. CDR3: CASSPRSGTQNSPLHF. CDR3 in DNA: TGTGCCAGCAGCCCCCGGTCAGGAACCCAAAATTCACCCCTCCACTTT.

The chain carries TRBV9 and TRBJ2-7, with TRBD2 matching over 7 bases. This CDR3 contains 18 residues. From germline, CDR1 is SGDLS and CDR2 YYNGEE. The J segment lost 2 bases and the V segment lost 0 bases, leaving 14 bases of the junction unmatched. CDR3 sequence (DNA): TGTGCCAGCAGCGTAGGGGCGGGAGTTCCCCGCTTAGCCTACGAGCAGTACTTC. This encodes CASSVGAGVPRLAYEQYF.

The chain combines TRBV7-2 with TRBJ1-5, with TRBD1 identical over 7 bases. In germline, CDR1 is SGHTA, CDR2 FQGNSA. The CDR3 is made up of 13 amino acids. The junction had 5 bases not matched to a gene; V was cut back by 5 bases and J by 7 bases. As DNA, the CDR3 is TGTGCCAGCAGCGTACAGGGGAAGCAGCCCCAGCATTTT. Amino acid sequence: CASSVQGKQPQHF.

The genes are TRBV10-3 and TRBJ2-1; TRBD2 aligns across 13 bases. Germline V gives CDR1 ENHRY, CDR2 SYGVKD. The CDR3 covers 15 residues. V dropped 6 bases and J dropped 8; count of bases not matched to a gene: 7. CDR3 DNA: TGTGCCATCAGGAGGACTAGCGGGAGTCCGCATGAGCAGTTCTTC. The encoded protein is CAIRRTSGSPHEQFF.

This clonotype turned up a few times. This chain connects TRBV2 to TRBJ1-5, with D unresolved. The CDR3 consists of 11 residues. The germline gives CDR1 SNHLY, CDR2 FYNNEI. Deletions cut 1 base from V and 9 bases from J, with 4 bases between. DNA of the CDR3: TGTGCCAGCAGTGAAGGGCGGCCCCAGCATTTT. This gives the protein CASSEGRPQHF.

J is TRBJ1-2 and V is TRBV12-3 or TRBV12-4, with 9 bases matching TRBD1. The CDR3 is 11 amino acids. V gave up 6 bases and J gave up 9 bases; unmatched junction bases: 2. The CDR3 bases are TGTGCCAGCAGGGACAGGGGACGCTACACCTTC. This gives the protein CASRDRGRYTF.

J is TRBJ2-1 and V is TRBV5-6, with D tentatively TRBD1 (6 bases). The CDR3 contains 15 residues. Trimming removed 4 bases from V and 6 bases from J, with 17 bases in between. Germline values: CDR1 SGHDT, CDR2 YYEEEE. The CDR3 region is CASSPGHITGNEQFF. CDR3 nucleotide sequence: TGTGCCAGCAGCCCGGGACACATCACAGGCAATGAGCAGTTCTTC.

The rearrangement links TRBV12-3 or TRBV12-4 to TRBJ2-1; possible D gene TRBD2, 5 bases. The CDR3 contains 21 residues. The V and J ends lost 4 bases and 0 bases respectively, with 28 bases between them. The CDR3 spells CASSSPGGRVVEQSSYNEQFF. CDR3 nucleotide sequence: TGTGCCAGCAGTTCACCCGGCGGGCGGGTGGTAGAACAAAGCTCCTACAATGAGCAGTTCTTC.

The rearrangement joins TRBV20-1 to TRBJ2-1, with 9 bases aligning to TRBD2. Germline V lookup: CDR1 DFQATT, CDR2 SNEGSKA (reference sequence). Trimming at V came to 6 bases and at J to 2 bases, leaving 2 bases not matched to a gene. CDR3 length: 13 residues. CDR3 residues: CSAGTSTYNEQFF. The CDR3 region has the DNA TGCAGTGCGGGGACTAGCACCTACAATGAGCAGTTCTTC.

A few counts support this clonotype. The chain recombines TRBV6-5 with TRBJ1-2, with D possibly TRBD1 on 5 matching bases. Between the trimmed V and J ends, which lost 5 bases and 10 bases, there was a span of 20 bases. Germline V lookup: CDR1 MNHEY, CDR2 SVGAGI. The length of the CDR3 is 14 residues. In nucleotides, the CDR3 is TGTGCCAGCAGTATTACTAGGGACTATGGAGACTACACCTTC. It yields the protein CASSITRDYGDYTF.

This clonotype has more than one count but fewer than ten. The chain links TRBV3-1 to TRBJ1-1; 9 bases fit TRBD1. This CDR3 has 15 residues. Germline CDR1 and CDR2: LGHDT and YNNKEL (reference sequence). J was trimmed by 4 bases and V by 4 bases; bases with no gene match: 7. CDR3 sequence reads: CASSLDRGGGTEAFF. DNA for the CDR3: TGTGCCAGCAGCCTCGACAGGGGGGGAGGCACTGAAGCTTTCTTT.

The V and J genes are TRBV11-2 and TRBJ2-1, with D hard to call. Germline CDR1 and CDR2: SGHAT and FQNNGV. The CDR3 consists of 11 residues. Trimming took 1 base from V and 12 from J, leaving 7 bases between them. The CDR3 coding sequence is TGTGCCAGCAGCTTAGCGTTTCTGCAGTTCTTC. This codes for CASSLAFLQFF. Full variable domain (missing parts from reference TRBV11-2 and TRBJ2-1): EAGVAQSPRYKIIEKRQSVAFWCNPISGHATLYWYQQILGQGPKLLIQFQNNGVVDDSQLPKDRFSAERLKGVDSTLKIQPAKLEDSAVYLCASSLAFLQFFGPGTRLTVL.

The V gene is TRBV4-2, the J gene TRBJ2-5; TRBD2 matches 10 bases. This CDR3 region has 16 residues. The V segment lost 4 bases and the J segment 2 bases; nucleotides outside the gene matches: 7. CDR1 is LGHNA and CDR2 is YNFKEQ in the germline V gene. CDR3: CASSPTSGVDQETQYF. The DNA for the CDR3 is TGTGCCAGCAGCCCCACTAGCGGGGTGGATCAAGAGACCCAGTACTTC.

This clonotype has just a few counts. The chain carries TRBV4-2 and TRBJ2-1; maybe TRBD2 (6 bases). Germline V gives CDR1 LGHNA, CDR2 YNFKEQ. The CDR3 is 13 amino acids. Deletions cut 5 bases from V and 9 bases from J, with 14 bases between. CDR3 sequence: CASSSRLGSEQFF. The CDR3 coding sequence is TGTGCCAGCAGCTCCCGACTAGGAAGTGAGCAGTTCTTC.

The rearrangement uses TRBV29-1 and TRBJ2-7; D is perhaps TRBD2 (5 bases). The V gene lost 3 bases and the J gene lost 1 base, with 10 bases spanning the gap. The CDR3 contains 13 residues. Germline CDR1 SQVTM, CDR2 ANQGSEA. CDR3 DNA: TGCAGCGTTGAGGGCGGGCAGTCCTACGAGCAGTACTTC. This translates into CSVEGGQSYEQYF.

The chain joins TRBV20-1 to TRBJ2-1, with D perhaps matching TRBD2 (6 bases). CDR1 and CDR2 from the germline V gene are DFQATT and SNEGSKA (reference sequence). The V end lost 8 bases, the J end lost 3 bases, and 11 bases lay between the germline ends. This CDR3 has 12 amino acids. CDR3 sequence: CSWKEGYNEQFF. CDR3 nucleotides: TGCAGTTGGAAGGAGGGCTACAATGAGCAGTTCTTC.

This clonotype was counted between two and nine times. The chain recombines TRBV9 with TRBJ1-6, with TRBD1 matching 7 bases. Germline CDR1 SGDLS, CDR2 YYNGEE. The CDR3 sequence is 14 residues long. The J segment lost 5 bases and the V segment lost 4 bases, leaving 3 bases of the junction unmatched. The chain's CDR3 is CASSSGTDNSPLHF. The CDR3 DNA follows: TGTGCCAGCAGCTCCGGGACAGATAATTCACCCCTCCACTTT. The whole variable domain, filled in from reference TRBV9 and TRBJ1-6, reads DSGVTQTPKHLITATGQRVTLRCSPRSGDLSVYWYQQSLDQGLQFLIQYYNGEERAKGNILERFSAQQFPDLHSELNLSSLELGDSALYFCASSSGTDNSPLHFGNGTRLTVT.

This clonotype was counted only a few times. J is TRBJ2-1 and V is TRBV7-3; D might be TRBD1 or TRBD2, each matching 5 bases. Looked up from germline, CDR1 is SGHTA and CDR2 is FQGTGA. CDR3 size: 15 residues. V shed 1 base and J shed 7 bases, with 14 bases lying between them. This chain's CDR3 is CASSLSGAPGNEQFF. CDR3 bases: TGTGCCAGCAGCTTAAGTGGGGCCCCGGGGAATGAGCAGTTCTTC. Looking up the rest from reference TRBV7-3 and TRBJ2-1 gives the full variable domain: GAGVSQTPSNKVTEKGKYVELRCDPISGHTALYWYRQSLGQGPEFLIYFQGTGAADDSGLPNDRFFAVRPEGSVSTLKIQRTERGDSAVYLCASSLSGAPGNEQFFGPGTRLTVL.

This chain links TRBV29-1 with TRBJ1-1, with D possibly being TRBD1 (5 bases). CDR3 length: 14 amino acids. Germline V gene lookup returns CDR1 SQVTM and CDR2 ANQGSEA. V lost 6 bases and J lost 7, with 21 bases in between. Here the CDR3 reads CSVMARQGISEAFF. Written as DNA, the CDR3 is TGCAGCGTGATGGCCCGGCAGGGTATAAGTGAAGCTTTCTTT.

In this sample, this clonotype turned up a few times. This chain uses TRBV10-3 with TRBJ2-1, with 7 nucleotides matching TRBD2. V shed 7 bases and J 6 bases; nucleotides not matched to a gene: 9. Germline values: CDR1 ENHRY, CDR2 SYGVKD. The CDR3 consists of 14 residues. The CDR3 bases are TGTGCCATCAAGTCCGGGGAGGGCCGCAATGAGCAGTTCTTC. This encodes CAIKSGEGRNEQFF.

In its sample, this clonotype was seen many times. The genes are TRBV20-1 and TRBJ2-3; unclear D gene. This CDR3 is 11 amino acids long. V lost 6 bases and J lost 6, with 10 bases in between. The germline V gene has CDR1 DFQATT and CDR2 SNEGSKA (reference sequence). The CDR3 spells CSAAGVDTQYF. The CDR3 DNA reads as TGCAGTGCGGCCGGAGTCGATACGCAGTATTTT.

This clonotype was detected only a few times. The CDR3, as DNA: TGTGCCAGCAGCCGAAGGAGGGACACCCGTGGCTACACCTTC. Translating it yields CASSRRRDTRGYTF. The rearrangement links TRBV7-8 to TRBJ1-2, with D possibly matching TRBD1 (6 bases). V was cut by 5 bases and J by 7 bases, with 17 bases left in between. There are 14 residues in the CDR3. From germline, CDR1 is SGHVS and CDR2 FQNEAQ.